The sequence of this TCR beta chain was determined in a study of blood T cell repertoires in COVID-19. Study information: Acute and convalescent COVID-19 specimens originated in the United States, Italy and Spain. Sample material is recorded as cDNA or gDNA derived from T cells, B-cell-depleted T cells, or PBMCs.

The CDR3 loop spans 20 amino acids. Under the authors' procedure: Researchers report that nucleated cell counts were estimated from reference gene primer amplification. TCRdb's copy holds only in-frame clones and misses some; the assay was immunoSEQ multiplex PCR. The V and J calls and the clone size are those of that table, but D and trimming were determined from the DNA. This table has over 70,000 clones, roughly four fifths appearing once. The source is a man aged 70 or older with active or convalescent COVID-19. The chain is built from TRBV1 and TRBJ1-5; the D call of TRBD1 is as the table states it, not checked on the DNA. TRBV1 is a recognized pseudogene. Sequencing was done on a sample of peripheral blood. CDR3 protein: CTSSQLTPSQQGAQNQPQHF. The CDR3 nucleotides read TGCACCAGCAGCCAATTAACCCCCTCCCAACAGGGGGCCCAAAATCAGCCCCAGCATTTT.